One and the same sample provided the 24 T cell receptor beta chains below, sequenced in a study of blood T cell repertoires in COVID-19. TCRdb keeps only in-frame clones here, not all; method: immunoSEQ multiplex PCR. The data contain 95,000 to 150,000 clones, roughly 79% of them singletons. The sequenced sample consisted of peripheral blood. These receptors originate from a man between 65 and 85 years old with acute or convalescent COVID-19.

The V gene is TRBV5-4, the J gene TRBJ1-1; no firm D call. Germline V gene lookup returns CDR1 SGHNT and CDR2 YYREEE (reference sequence). This CDR3 region has 15 residues. The V end lost 1 base, the J end lost 0 bases, and 10 bases lay between the germline ends. This CDR3 reads CASSLYLGMNTEAFF. CDR3 nucleotide sequence: TGTGCCAGCAGCTTGTATCTAGGAATGAACACTGAAGCTTTCTTT.

This sequence joins TRBV5-1 and TRBJ1-1; possibly TRBD1 for D (5 bases). The CDR3 runs 16 residues. Between the trimmed V and J ends, which lost 3 bases and 1 base, there was a span of 16 bases. In germline, CDR1 is SGHRS, CDR2 YFSETQ. The CDR3 coding sequence is TGCGCCAGCAGCTCCCACAGGCCCCCCACGAACACTGAAGCTTTCTTT. Protein sequence: CASSSHRPPTNTEAFF. The full variable domain, in which reference TRBV5-1 and TRBJ1-1 provide the parts outside the CDR3, is KAGVTQTPRYLIKTRGQQVTLSCSPISGHRSVSWYQQTPGQGLQFLFEYFSETQRNKGNFPGRFSGRQFSNSRSEMNVSTLELGDSALYLCASSSHRPPTNTEAFFGQGTRLTVV.

The chain has TRBV19 and TRBJ2-4; 9 positions match TRBD2. Losses at the gene ends were 0 bases for V and 7 bases for J; bases not matched to a gene: 4. CDR1 and CDR2 from the germline V gene are LNHDA and SQIVND (reference sequence). This CDR3 region has 15 residues. The CDR3 sequence is CASSIEASGVNIQYF. The CDR3 DNA reads as TGTGCCAGTAGTATAGAGGCTAGCGGGGTGAACATTCAGTACTTC.

The chain has TRBV6-5 and TRBJ2-7; 7 bases are a match to TRBD1. The CDR3 loop spans 15 amino acids. Germline V gives CDR1 MNHEY, CDR2 SVGAGI. With 6 bases clipped from V and 2 bases from J, the junction kept 10 bases outside the gene matches. The CDR3 DNA reads as TGTGCCAGCAGCCAGGGACAGCCCTTGACCTACGAGCAGTACTTC. This gives the protein CASSQGQPLTYEQYF.

J is TRBJ2-3 and V is TRBV7-3, with 13 positions matching TRBD2. The CDR3 sequence is 14 residues long. The germline CDR1 and CDR2 sequences are SGHTA and FQGTGA. The junction had 10 bases not matched to a gene; V was cut back by 5 bases and J by 14 bases. CDR3 protein: CASSPGTSGALWYF. As DNA, the CDR3 is TGTGCCAGCAGCCCCGGGACTAGCGGGGCCCTCTGGTATTTT.

The sample holds a few counts of this clone. The V and J genes are TRBV27 and TRBJ2-1; maybe TRBD1 (6 bases). The CDR3 contains 15 residues. Trimming shortened V by 3 bases and J by 4 bases, and 13 bases separated the two germline ends. The germline CDR1 and CDR2 sequences are MNHEY and SMNVEV (reference sequence). The CDR3 region has the DNA TGTGCCAGCAGTTTCGGTGGGGGCTTTTACAATGAGCAGTTCTTC. Protein sequence: CASSFGGGFYNEQFF.

This chain uses TRBV2 with TRBJ1-5; TRBD1 aligns across 7 bases. Looked up from germline, CDR1 is SNHLY and CDR2 is FYNNEI. Unmatched junction bases numbered 2, after V lost 6 bases and J lost 3 bases. The CDR3 extends over 13 amino acids. The CDR3 protein is CASRGQLNQPQHF. The CDR3 nucleotides are TGTGCCAGCAGGGGACAGCTCAATCAGCCCCAGCATTTT.

This clone has only one observation. V usage is TRBV19 and J usage is TRBJ1-3; perhaps TRBD1 as D (6 bases). The germline V gene encodes CDR1 LNHDA and CDR2 SQIVND (reference sequence). Trimming shortened V by 6 bases and J by 0 bases, and 12 bases separated the two germline ends. CDR3 length: 15 amino acids. CDR3 protein: CASRAQGRSGNTIYF. The CDR3 DNA follows: TGTGCCAGTAGGGCTCAGGGGCGCTCTGGAAACACCATATATTTT.

This chain uses TRBV12-3 or TRBV12-4 with TRBJ1-1; the D is unclear. Deletions cut 3 bases from V and 4 bases from J, with 6 bases between. The CDR3 is made up of 12 amino acids. CDR3 nucleotides: TGTGCCAGCAGTTTCTTTCCCACTGAAGCTTTCTTT. Protein product: CASSFFPTEAFF.

This chain joins TRBV7-3 and TRBJ2-2; 8 bases map to TRBD1. V gave up 6 bases and J gave up 2 bases; unmatched junction bases: 5. Germline V gene data show CDR1 as SGHTA and CDR2 as FQGTGA. The CDR3 extends over 15 amino acids. CDR3 sequence: CASRRQGLNTGELFF. For the CDR3, the DNA is TGTGCCAGCAGACGACAGGGGCTTAACACCGGGGAGCTGTTTTTT.

This sequence joins TRBV6-5 and TRBJ1-1, with D possibly matching TRBD1 (5 bases). In germline, CDR1 is MNHEY, CDR2 SVGAGI. With 6 bases removed from V and 4 bases from J, the gap between germline ends came to 12 bases. The CDR3 has 13 residues. The CDR3 here is CASRRGAGTEAFF. In DNA form, the CDR3 reads TGTGCCAGCAGGCGGGGCGCGGGCACTGAAGCTTTCTTT.

This chain links TRBV7-3 with TRBJ2-1; 8 bases line up with TRBD2. Germline CDR1 is SGHTA and CDR2 is FQGTGA. This CDR3 has 15 residues. V lost 6 bases and J lost 5; bases outside the gene matches: 9. The CDR3 sequence is CASSLSGGSHNEQFF. Written as DNA, the CDR3 is TGTGCCAGCAGTCTAAGCGGGGGATCGCACAATGAGCAGTTCTTC.

This clone has only one observation. The genes are TRBV5-6 and TRBJ1-5; D perhaps matches TRBD1 (5 bases). Trimming shortened V by 2 bases and J by 1 base, and 19 bases separated the two germline ends. CDR1 is SGHDT and CDR2 is YYEEEE in the germline V gene. The CDR3 totals 18 residues. This CDR3 reads CASSFRAGGEGSNQPQHF. The CDR3 DNA reads as TGTGCCAGCAGCTTTCGGGCCGGGGGTGAGGGGAGCAATCAGCCCCAGCATTTT.

The chain is built from TRBV9 and TRBJ2-7, with a weak D call TRBD1 (5 bases). This CDR3 spans 12 amino acids. V shed 4 bases and J shed 1 base, with 6 bases lying between them. Germline assignment: CDR1 SGDLS and CDR2 YYNGEE. The CDR3 loop is CASSPGSYEQYF. The DNA for the CDR3 is TGTGCCAGCAGCCCAGGGTCCTACGAGCAGTACTTC.

The chain links TRBV6-5 to TRBJ2-7, with TRBD2 matching over 8 bases. This CDR3 spans 15 amino acids. The junction had 6 bases not matched to a gene; V was cut back by 5 bases and J by 0 bases. Germline V gives CDR1 MNHEY, CDR2 SVGAGI. This CDR3 reads CASSNLAGVSYEQYF. Written as DNA, the CDR3 is TGTGCCAGCAGTAACCTAGCGGGCGTCTCCTACGAGCAGTACTTC.

The chain carries TRBV19 and TRBJ2-6; 11 bases match TRBD1. The germline V gene has CDR1 LNHDA and CDR2 SQIVND (reference sequence). The CDR3 totals 18 residues. V was clipped by 5 bases and J by 0 bases; unmatched bases: 6. This CDR3 is CASSGDRGALSGANVLTF. CDR3 bases: TGTGCCAGTAGTGGGGACAGGGGGGCCCTCTCTGGGGCCAACGTCCTGACTTTC.

The chain employs TRBV29-1 and TRBJ1-6; perhaps TRBD1 as D (6 bases). Germline V gives CDR1 SQVTM, CDR2 ANQGSEA. This CDR3 region has 13 residues. The V end was cut by 6 bases, the J end by 10 bases, with 16 bases between. The CDR3 region is CSVAPAGESPLHF. Written as DNA, the CDR3 is TGCAGCGTGGCACCCGCAGGGGAATCACCCCTCCACTTT.

The chain links TRBV6-5 to TRBJ1-5; maybe TRBD1 (5 bases). Germline loops: CDR1 MNHEY, CDR2 SVGAGI. With 6 bases removed from V and 4 bases from J, the gap between germline ends came to 10 bases. The CDR3 runs to 13 residues. Here the CDR3 DNA reads TGTGCCAGCAGGGACGGGGGGAATCAGCCCCAGCATTTT. It yields the protein CASRDGGNQPQHF.

The chain is built from TRBV6-4 and TRBJ1-6; D not certain. CDR3 length: 19 amino acids. With 0 bases removed from V and 0 bases from J, the gap between germline ends came to 15 bases. From germline, CDR1 is MRHNA and CDR2 SNTAGT. CDR3 protein: CASSDSNEVGSSYNSPLHF. The CDR3, as DNA: TGTGCCAGCAGTGACTCGAACGAGGTCGGAAGCTCCTATAATTCACCCCTCCACTTT.

The chain uses TRBV30 and TRBJ1-1; D is undetermined. The CDR3 spans 13 residues. CDR1 and CDR2 from the germline V gene are GTSNPN and SVGIG (reference sequence). Trimming stripped 5 bases from V and 0 bases from J, with 10 bases between. The CDR3 is CAWERGMNTEAFF. In DNA form, the CDR3 reads TGTGCCTGGGAACGGGGAATGAACACTGAAGCTTTCTTT.

The genes are TRBV24-1 and TRBJ1-2; 7 bases map to TRBD1. The CDR3 contains 14 residues. The junction had 3 bases not matched to a gene; V was cut back by 3 bases and J by 3 bases. From germline, CDR1 is KGHDR and CDR2 SFDVKD. Written as DNA, the CDR3 is TGTGCCACCAGTGATCCCCAGGGGGACTATGGCTACACCTTC. The encoded protein is CATSDPQGDYGYTF.

V usage is TRBV7-3 and J usage is TRBJ2-3; tentatively, D is TRBD1 (5 bases). This CDR3 is built from 15 residues. CDR1 is SGHTA, CDR2 FQGTGA, per germline. V gave up 5 bases and J gave up 0 bases, with 12 bases separating them. CDR3 coding DNA: TGTGCCAGCAGCCCCGACAGTTGGAGCACAGATACGCAGTATTTT. Translation: CASSPDSWSTDTQYF. The full variable domain, with the rest looked up from reference TRBV7-3 and TRBJ2-3, is GAGVSQTPSNKVTEKGKYVELRCDPISGHTALYWYRQSLGQGPEFLIYFQGTGAADDSGLPNDRFFAVRPEGSVSTLKIQRTERGDSAVYLCASSPDSWSTDTQYFGPGTRLTVL.

This sequence joins TRBV5-1 and TRBJ2-5; 9 bases agree with TRBD2. With V trimmed by 1 base and J by 5 bases, 6 bases remained unmatched. Per the germline V gene, CDR1 is SGHRS and CDR2 is YFSETQ. The CDR3 contains 15 residues. The CDR3 protein is CASSLWRGGEETQYF. For the CDR3, the DNA is TGCGCCAGCAGCTTGTGGCGGGGGGGAGAGGAGACCCAGTACTTC.

The J gene is TRBJ1-4, the V gene TRBV5-1; 9 nucleotides align to TRBD1. CDR1 SGHRS and CDR2 YFSETQ come from the germline V gene. V shed 4 bases, J shed 3 bases, and the junction held 7 bases outside the gene matches. The CDR3 length is 16 residues. The CDR3 protein is CASSGGQGLSNEKLFF. The CDR3 region has the DNA TGCGCCAGCAGCGGCGGACAGGGGCTTTCTAATGAAAAACTGTTTTTT.